The clone carrying this T cell receptor beta chain is labeled medium-sized based on frequency. The antigen is unknown. The CDR3 end falls 3 residues outside the read, so it is completed with the germline J gene. The data were taken from a study of T cells in women clearing cervical HPV infection. About the research overall: With HLA typing for only a few women, HLA confounding remains possible. Study outcomes and limitations: A classifier using richness and V gene abundances reached an AUC of 0.7 to 0.9. Controls had more TRBV6-7 (approximately 0.15%) than cases (approximately 0.11%). Effector/memory and HPV-specific T cells were not isolated, and association timing is unknown.

After removal of 8 bases from V and 1 base from J, the junction contained 9 bases not matched to a gene. Germline V gives CDR1 GTSNPN, CDR2 SVGIG (reference sequence). This CDR3 has 14 amino acids. Produced via immunoSEQ multiplex PCR; TCRdb's table is partial and in-frame only. In all, the sample yields 20,000 to 25,000 clones. The specimen was blood buffy coat. This clonotype was sampled from a woman aged 18 to 75 with a cervical HPV16 infection that either progressed to CIN3+ or cleared (not recorded which). This chain joins TRBV30 and TRBJ2-3; 7 bases match TRBD1. The part of the CDR3 DNA that was read is TGTGCCCGATCCCAGGGGGAAGGCACAGATACG. Translation gives CARSQGEGTDT. The whole CDR3 protein reads CARSQGEGTDTQYF.